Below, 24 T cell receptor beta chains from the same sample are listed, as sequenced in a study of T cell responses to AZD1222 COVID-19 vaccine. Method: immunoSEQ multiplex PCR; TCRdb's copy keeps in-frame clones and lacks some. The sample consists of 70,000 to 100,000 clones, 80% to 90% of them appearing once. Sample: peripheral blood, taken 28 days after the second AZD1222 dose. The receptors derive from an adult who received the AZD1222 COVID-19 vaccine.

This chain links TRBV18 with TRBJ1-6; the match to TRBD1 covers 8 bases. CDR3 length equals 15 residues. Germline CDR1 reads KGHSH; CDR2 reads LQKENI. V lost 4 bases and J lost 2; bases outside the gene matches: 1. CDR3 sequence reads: CASSLTGAYNSPLHF. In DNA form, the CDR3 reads TGTGCCAGCTCACTGACAGGGGCCTATAATTCACCCCTCCACTTT. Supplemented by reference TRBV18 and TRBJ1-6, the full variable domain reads NAGVMQNPRHLVRRRGQEARLRCSPMKGHSHVYWYRQLPEEGLKFMVYLQKENIIDESGMPKERFSAEFPKEGPSILRIQQVVRGDSAAYFCASSLTGAYNSPLHFGNGTRLTVT.

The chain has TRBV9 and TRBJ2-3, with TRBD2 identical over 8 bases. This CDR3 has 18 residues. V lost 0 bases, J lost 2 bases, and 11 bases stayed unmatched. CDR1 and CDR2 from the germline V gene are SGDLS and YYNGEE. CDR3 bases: TGTGCCAGCAGCGTAGCGGGGTTCGAGCGGGGGAACACAGATACGCAGTATTTT. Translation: CASSVAGFERGNTDTQYF. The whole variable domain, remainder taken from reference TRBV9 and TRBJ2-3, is DSGVTQTPKHLITATGQRVTLRCSPRSGDLSVYWYQQSLDQGLQFLIQYYNGEERAKGNILERFSAQQFPDLHSELNLSSLELGDSALYFCASSVAGFERGNTDTQYFGPGTRLTVL.

The CDR3 spells CASSPGLAGGRGQETQYF. DNA for the CDR3: TGTGCCAGCAGCCCGGGACTAGCGGGGGGCCGAGGGCAAGAGACCCAGTACTTC. The chain employs TRBV7-2 and TRBJ2-5, with TRBD2 identical over 15 bases. This CDR3 region has 18 residues. After removal of 5 bases from V and 2 bases from J, the junction contained 9 bases not matched to a gene. Germline lookup yields CDR1 SGHTA and CDR2 FQGNSA.

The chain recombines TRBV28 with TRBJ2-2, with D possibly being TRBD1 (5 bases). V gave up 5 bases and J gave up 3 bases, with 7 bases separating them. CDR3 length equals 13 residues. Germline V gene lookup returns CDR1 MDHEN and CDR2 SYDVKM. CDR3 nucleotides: TGTGCCAGCAGTAGGGGTGACACCGGGGAGCTGTTTTTT. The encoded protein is CASSRGDTGELFF. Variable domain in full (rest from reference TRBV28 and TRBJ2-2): DVKVTQSSRYLVKRTGEKVFLECVQDMDHENMFWYRQDPGLGLRLIYFSYDVKMKEKGDIPEGYSVSREKKERFSLILESASTNQTSMYLCASSRGDTGELFFGEGSRLTVL.

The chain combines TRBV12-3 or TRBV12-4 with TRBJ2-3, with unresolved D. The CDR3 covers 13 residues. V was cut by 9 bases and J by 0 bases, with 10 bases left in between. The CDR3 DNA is TGTGCCAGTGGGTCGTTGAGCACAGATACGCAGTATTTT. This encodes CASGSLSTDTQYF.

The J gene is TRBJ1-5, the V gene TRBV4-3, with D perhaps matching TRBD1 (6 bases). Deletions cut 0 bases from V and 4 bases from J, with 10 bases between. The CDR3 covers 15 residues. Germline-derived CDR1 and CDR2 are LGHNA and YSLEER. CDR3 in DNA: TGCGCCAGCAGCCAAGATCCACAGGGTAATCAGCCCCAGCATTTT. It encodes CASSQDPQGNQPQHF.

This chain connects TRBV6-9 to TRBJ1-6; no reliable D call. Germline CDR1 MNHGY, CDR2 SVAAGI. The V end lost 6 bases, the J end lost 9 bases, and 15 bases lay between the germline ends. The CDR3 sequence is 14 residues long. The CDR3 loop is CASRPGRRFSPLHF. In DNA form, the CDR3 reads TGTGCCAGCAGACCCGGACGGAGATTTTCACCCCTCCACTTT.

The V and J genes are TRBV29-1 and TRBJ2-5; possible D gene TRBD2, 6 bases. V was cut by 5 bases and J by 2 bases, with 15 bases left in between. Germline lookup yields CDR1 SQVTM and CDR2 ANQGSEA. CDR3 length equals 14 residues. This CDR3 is CSVSFSSVQETQYF. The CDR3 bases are TGCAGCGTTTCTTTTTCTAGCGTACAAGAGACCCAGTACTTC.

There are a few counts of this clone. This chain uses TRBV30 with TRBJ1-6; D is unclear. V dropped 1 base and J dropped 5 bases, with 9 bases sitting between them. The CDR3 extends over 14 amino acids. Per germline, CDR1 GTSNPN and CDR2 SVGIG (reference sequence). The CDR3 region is CAWSGGQDNSPLHF. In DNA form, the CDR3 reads TGTGCCTGGAGTGGTGGGCAGGATAATTCACCCCTCCACTTT.

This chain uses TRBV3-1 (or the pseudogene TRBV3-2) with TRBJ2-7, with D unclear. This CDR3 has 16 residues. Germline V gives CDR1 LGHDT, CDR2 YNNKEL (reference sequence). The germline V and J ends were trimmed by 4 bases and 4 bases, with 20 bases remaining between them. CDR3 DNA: TGTGCCAGCAGCCCGGAAGGGTACGGGTCCCGGTACGAGCAGTACTTC. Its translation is CASSPEGYGSRYEQYF.

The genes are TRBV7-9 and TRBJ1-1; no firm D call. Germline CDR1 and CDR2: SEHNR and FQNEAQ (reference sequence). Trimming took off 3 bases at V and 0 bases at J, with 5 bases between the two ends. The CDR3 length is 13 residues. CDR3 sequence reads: CASSFKMNTEAFF. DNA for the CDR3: TGTGCCAGCAGCTTCAAAATGAACACTGAAGCTTTCTTT.

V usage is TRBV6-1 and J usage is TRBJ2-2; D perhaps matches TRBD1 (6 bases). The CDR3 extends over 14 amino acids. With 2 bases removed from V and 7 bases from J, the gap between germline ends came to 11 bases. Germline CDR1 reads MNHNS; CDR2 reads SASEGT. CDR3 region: CASSERQAGGELFF. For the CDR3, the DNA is TGTGCCAGCAGTGAACGACAGGCTGGCGGGGAGCTGTTTTTT.

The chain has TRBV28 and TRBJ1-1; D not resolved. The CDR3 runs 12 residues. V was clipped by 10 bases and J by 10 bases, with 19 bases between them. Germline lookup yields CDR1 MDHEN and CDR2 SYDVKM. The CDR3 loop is CATSPGRGVAFF. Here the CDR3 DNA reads TGTGCCACCTCCCCCGGGCGAGGTGTAGCTTTCTTT.

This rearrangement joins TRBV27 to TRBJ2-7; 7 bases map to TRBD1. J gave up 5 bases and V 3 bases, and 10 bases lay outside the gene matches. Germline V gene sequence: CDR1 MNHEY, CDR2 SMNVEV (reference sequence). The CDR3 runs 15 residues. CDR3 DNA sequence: TGTGCCAGCAGTTTCTTGGCCAGGGGGAAGGACGAGCAGTACTTC. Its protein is CASSFLARGKDEQYF.

The CDR3 protein is CASSLDGQPQNEQFF. DNA for the CDR3: TGTGCCAGCAGTTTAGATGGACAGCCCCAAAATGAGCAGTTCTTC. The chain joins TRBV27 to TRBJ2-1; possible D gene TRBD1, 6 bases. Germline CDR1 reads MNHEY; CDR2 reads SMNVEV (reference sequence). The CDR3 runs 15 residues. Between the trimmed V and J ends, which lost 2 bases and 7 bases, there was a span of 15 bases.

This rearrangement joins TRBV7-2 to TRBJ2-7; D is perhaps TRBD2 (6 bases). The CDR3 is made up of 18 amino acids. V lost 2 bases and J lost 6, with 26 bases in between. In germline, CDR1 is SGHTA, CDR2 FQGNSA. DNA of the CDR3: TGTGCCAGCAGCTTACACGGCGGCGGGGCGGGTGGGTTTGGCGAGCAGTACTTC. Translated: CASSLHGGGAGGFGEQYF.

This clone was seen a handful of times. The CDR3 reads CASSFQGTGTEAFF. The DNA for the CDR3 is TGCGCCAGCAGCTTCCAGGGGACGGGGACTGAAGCTTTCTTT. This chain connects TRBV5-1 to TRBJ1-1; tentatively, D is TRBD1 (6 bases). The germline CDR1 and CDR2 sequences are SGHRS and YFSETQ. Trimming removed 2 bases at V and 5 bases at J, with 13 bases between. CDR3 length: 14 residues.

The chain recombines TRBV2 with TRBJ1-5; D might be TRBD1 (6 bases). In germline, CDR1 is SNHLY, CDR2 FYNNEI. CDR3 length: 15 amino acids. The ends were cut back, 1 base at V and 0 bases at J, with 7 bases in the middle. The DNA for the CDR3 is TGTGCCAGCAGTGAAGAGGGGGGTAGCAATCAGCCCCAGCATTTT. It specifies CASSEEGGSNQPQHF. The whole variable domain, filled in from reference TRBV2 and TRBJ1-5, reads EPEVTQTPSHQVTQMGQEVILRCVPISNHLYFYWYRQILGQKVEFLVSFYNNEISEKSEIFDDQFSVERPDGSNFTLKIRSTKLEDSAMYFCASSEEGGSNQPQHFGDGTRLSIL.

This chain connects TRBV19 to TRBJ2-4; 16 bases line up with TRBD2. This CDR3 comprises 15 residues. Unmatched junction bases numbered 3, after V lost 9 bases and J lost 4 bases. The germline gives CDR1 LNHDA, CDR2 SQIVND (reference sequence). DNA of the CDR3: TGTGCCAGCCGGGGACTAGCGGGGGGGAAAAACATTCAGTACTTC. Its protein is CASRGLAGGKNIQYF.

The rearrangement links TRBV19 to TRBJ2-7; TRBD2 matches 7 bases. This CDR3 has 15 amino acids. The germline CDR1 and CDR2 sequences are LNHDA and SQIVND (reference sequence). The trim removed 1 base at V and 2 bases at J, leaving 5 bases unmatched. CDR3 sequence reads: CASSIGTSAAYEQYF. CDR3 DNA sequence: TGTGCCAGTAGTATAGGAACTAGCGCAGCCTACGAGCAGTACTTC.

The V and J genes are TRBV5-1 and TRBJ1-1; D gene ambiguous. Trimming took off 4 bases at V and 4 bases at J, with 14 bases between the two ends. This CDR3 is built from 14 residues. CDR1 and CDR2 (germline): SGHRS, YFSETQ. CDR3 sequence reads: CASSVDNEGTEAFF. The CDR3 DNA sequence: TGCGCCAGCAGCGTAGACAACGAGGGCACTGAAGCTTTCTTT.

Written as DNA, the CDR3 is TGTGCCAGTAGTATCGGGACTAGCGGAACCCCCTACGAGCAGTACTTC. As protein: CASSIGTSGTPYEQYF. The chain recombines TRBV19 with TRBJ2-7, with 11 bases identical to TRBD2. The CDR3 loop spans 16 amino acids. CDR1 and CDR2 from the germline V gene are LNHDA and SQIVND (reference sequence). V was pared by 3 bases and J by 2 bases, with 6 bases of the junction left unmatched. The whole variable domain, filled in from reference TRBV19 and TRBJ2-7, reads DGGITQSPKYLFRKEGQNVTLSCEQNLNHDAMYWYRQDPGQGLRLIYYSQIVNDFQKGDIAEGYSVSREKKESFPLTVTSAQKNPTAFYLCASSIGTSGTPYEQYFGPGTRLTVT.

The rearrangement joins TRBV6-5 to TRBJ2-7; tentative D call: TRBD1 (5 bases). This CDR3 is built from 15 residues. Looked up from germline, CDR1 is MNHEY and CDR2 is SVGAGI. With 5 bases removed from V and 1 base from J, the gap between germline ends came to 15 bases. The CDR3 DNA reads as TGTGCCAGCAGTCCTTGGGTAGGGGCTTCCTACGAGCAGTACTTC. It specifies CASSPWVGASYEQYF.

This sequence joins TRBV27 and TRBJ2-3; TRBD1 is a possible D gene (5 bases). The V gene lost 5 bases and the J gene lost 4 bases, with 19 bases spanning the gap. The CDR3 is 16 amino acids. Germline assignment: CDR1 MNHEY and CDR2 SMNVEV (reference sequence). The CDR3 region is CASSPLSGVRADTQYF. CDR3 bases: TGTGCCAGCAGTCCCCTGTCGGGTGTCAGGGCAGATACGCAGTATTTT.